Listed below are T cell receptor beta chains from one sample, sequenced in a study of graft-versus-host responses after intestinal transplantation. Profiling relied on immunoSEQ multiplex PCR, and the TCRdb table lists in-frame clones only, not all of them. The repertoire has several thousand clones, 33% of them found once; the top ten carry about 3%. The specimen comprised alloreactive CD8+ T cells from a mixed lymphocyte reaction culture, sampled before transplantation. All receptors derive from a human patient who was an organ donor for intestinal transplantation. Both conserved end residues are part of each CDR3. The D gene is left open where the match is weak. The size entry is marked missing in some rows and otherwise reads once, few, many or a size class.

few	TRBV7-9	17	TRBD2	TRBJ2-1	TGTGCCAGCAGCTTAGAGCGTGCGGGAGCGGGCTACAATGAGCAGTTCTTC	CASSLERAGAGYNEQFF
NA	TRBV2	13	NA	TRBJ2-5	TGTGCCAGCGGAGACTCGTACCAAGAGACCCAGTACTTC	CASGDSYQETQYF
NA	TRBV4-1	17	TRBD1	TRBJ1-6	TGCGCCAGCAACTCCCATGACGCCGGGACAGAGAATTCACCCCTCCACTTT	CASNSHDAGTENSPLHF
few	TRBV4-1	14	TRBD2	TRBJ2-7	TGCGCCAGCAGCGTGACTAGCGGGAGCTACGAGCAGTACTTC	CASSVTSGSYEQYF
NA	TRBV18	16	TRBD1	TRBJ1-4	TGTGCCAGCTCACCACTAGTGGGACAGGCGGATGAAAAACTGTTTTTT	CASSPLVGQADEKLFF
NA	TRBV7-9	12	NA	TRBJ1-2	TGTGCCAGCAGCTTCGGTCGGTATGGCTACACCTTC	CASSFGRYGYTF
NA	TRBV28	12	NA	TRBJ1-2	TGTGCCAGCAGTTTATATGAGGGTGGCTACACCTTC	CASSLYEGGYTF
NA	TRBV4-1	13	NA	TRBJ2-7	TGCGCCAGCAGCCAAGATTTCGCCTACGAGCAGTACTTC	CASSQDFAYEQYF
NA	TRBV2	8	NA	TRBJ2-5	TGTGCCAGCGGCGGCGGGTACTTC	CASGGGYF
NA	TRBV10-3	17	NA	TRBJ2-7	TGTGCCATCAGAAGATACAGGGCACCATTCCATTACTACGAGCAGTACTTC	CAIRRYRAPFHYYEQYF
NA	TRBV6-1	16	NA	TRBJ1-2	TGTGCCAGCAGTGAGCGAAGCCCCCTCCGGAGGAAGGGCTACACCTTC	CASSERSPLRRKGYTF
NA	TRBV7-9	16	TRBD2	TRBJ2-5	TGTGCCAGCAGCTCCTCTAGCGGGGGGGCCGGAGAGACCCAGTACTTC	CASSSSSGGAGETQYF
few	TRBV7-8	14	TRBD1	TRBJ1-2	TGTGCCAGCAGCTTAGGGAACAGGGGATTGGGCTACACCTTC	CASSLGNRGLGYTF
NA	TRBV27	14	TRBD2	TRBJ2-7	TGTGCCAGCAGTCCCGGACTAGCGGGCTACGAGCAGTACTTC	CASSPGLAGYEQYF
once	TRBV6-1	14	NA	TRBJ1-6	TGTGCCAGCAGGACTCCGCCGCCCAATTCACCCCTCCACTTT	CASRTPPPNSPLHF
few	TRBV6-5	14	NA	TRBJ2-3	TGTGCCAGCAGTGAAGGGCGGGACACAGATACGCAGTATTTT	CASSEGRDTDTQYF
NA	TRBV2	15	NA	TRBJ1-5	TGTGCCAGCACCGCCGGGTCCGGTCTCAATCAGCCCCAGCATTTT	CASTAGSGLNQPQHF
NA	TRBV5-1	14	NA	TRBJ2-7	TGCGCCAGCAGCCCGGACGGGGGGCGGAGCGAGCAGTACTTC	CASSPDGGRSEQYF